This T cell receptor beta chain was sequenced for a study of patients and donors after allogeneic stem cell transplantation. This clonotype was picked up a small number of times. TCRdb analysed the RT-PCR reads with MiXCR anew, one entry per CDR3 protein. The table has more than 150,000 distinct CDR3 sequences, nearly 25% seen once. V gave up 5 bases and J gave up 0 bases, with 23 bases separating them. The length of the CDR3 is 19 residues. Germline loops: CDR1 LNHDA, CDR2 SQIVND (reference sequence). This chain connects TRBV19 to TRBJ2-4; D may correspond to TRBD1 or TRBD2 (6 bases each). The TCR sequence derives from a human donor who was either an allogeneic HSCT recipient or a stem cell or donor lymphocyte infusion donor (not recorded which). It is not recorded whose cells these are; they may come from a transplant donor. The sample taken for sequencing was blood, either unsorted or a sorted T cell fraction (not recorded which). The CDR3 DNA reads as TGTGCCAGTAGTCCCAGACTAGAGGGGGGTACCAAAGCCAAAAACATTCAGTACTTC. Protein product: CASSPRLEGGTKAKNIQYF. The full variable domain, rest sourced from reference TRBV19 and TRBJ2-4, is DGGITQSPKYLFRKEGQNVTLSCEQNLNHDAMYWYRQDPGQGLRLIYYSQIVNDFQKGDIAEGYSVSREKKESFPLTVTSAQKNPTAFYLCASSPRLEGGTKAKNIQYFGAGTRLSVL.